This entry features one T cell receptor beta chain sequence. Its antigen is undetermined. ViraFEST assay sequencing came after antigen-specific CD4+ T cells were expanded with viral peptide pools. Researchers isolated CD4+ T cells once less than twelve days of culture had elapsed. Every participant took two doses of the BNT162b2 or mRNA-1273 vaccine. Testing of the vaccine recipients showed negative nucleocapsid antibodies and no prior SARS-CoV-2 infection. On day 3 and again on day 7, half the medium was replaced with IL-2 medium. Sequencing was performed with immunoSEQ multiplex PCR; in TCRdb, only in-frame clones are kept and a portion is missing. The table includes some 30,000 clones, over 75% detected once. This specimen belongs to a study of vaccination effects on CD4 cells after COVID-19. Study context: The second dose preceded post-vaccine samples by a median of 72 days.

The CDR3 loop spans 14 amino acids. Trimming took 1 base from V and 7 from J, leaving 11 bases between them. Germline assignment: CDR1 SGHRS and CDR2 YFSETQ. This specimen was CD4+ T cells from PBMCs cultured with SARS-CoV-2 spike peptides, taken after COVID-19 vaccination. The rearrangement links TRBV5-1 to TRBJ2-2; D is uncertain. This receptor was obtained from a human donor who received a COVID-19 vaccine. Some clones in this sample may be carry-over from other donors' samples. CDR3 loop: CASSLRPAYGELFF. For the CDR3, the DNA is TGCGCCAGCAGCTTGCGGCCAGCTTACGGGGAGCTGTTTTTT.